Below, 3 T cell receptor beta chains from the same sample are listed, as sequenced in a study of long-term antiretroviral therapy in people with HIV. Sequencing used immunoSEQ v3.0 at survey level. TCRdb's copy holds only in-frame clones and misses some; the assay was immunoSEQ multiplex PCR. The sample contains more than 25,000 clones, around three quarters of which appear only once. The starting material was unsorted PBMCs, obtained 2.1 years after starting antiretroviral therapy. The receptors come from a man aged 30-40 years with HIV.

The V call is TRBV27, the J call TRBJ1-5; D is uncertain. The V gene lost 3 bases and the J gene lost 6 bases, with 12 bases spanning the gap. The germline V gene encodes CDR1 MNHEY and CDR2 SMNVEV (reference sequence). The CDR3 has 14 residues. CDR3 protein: CASSFGSGSQPQHF. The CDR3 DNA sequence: TGTGCCAGCAGTTTCGGGTCGGGGTCTCAGCCCCAGCATTTT.

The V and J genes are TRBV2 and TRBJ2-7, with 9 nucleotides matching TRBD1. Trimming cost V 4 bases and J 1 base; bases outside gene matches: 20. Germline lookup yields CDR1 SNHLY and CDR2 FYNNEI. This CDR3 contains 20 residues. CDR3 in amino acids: CASSGGGQGRGALSSYEQYF. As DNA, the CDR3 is TGTGCCAGCAGTGGTGGCGGACAGGGGCGCGGGGCCCTTAGTTCCTACGAGCAGTACTTC.

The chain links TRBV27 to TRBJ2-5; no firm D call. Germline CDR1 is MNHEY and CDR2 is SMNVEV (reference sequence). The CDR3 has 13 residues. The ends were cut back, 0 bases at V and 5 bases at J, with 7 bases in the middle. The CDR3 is CASSLSRFETQYF. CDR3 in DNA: TGTGCCAGCAGTTTATCCAGGTTTGAGACCCAGTACTTC.